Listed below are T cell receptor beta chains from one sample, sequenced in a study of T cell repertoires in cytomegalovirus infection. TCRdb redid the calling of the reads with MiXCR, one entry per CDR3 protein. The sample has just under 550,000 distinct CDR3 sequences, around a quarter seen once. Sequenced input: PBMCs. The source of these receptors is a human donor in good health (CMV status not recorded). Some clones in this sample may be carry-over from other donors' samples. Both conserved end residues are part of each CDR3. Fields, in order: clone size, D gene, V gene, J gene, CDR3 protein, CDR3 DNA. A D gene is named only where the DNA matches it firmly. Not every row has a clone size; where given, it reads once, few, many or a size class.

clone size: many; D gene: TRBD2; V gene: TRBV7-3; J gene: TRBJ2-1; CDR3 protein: CASSVGSTSGSRFHEQFF; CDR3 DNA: TGTGCCAGCAGCGTTGGGAGCACTAGCGGGAGTAGGTTCCATGAGCAGTTCTTC
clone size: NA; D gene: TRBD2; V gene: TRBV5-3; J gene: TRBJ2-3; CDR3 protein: CASTKKFLAGNTDMQYF; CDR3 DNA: TGTGCCAGCACCAAGAAATTCCTAGCGGGGAACACAGATATGCAGTATTTT
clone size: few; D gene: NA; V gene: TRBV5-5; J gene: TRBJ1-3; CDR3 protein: CASSSDSPPGNTIYF; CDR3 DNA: TGTGCCAGCAGCTCGGACAGCCCGCCTGGAAACACCATATATTTT
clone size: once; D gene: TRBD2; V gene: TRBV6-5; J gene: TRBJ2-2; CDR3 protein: CASRAGGAGGPNTGELFF; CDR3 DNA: TGTGCCAGCAGGGCCGGGGGAGCGGGAGGGCCTAACACCGGGGAGCTGTTTTTT
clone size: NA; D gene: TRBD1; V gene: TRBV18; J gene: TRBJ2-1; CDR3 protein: CASSPLSRRGRNEQFF; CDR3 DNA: TGTGCCAGCTCCCCTCTCTCTCGCAGGGGGCGAAATGAGCAGTTCTTC
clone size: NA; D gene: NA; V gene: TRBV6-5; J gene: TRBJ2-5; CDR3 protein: CASSYSFETQYF; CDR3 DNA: TGTGCCAGCAGTTACTCGTTCGAGACCCAGTACTTC
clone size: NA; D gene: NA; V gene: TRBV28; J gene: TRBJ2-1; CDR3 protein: CASSFLVVLPGGFYNEQFF; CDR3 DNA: TGTGCCAGCAGTTTCCTCGTCGTCCTACCAGGGGGGTTTTACAATGAGCAGTTCTTC
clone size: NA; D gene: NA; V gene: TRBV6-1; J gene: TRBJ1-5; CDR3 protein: CASREGSVSNQPQHF; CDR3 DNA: TGTGCCAGCAGGGAGGGATCCGTCAGCAATCAGCCCCAGCATTTT
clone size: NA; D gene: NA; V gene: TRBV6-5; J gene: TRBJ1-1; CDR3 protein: CASRLLGNTEAFF; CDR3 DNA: TGTGCCAGCAGACTCCTCGGGAACACTGAAGCTTTCTTT
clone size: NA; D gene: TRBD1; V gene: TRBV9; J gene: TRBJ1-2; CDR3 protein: CASTIKEGAHRTFNYGYTF; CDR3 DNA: TGTGCCAGCACTATAAAGGAGGGGGCGCACCGAACCTTTAACTATGGCTACACCTTC
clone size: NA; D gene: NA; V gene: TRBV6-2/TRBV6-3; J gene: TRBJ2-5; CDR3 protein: CASSYIPRQTTQETQYF; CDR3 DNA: TGTGCCAGCAGTTACATTCCACGGCAGACTACTCAAGAGACCCAGTACTTC
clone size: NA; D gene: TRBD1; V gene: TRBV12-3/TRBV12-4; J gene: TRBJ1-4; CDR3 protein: CASSLILTGQMNEKLFF; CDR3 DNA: TGTGCCAGCAGTTTAATCTTGACGGGACAGATGAATGAAAAACTGTTTTTT
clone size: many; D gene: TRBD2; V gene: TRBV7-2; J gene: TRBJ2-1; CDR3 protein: CASSAGGSGRDSYNEQFF; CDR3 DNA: TGTGCCAGCAGCGCGGGGGGAAGTGGGAGGGACTCCTACAATGAGCAGTTCTTC
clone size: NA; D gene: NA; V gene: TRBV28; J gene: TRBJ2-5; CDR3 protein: CASRHGGPGGETQYF; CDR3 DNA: TGTGCCAGCAGACACGGTGGCCCGGGCGGGGAGACCCAGTACTTC
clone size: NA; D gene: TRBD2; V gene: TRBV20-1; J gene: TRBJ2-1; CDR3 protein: CSGAGGSYNEQFF; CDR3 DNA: TGCAGTGGAGCGGGAGGTAGCTACAATGAGCAGTTCTTC
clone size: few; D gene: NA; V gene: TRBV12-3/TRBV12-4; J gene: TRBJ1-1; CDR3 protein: CASSLLVGNTEAFF; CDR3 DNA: TGTGCCAGCAGTTTATTAGTGGGTAACACTGAAGCTTTCTTT
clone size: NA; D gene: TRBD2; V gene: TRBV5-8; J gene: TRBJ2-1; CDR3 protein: CASSLEQRGEQFF; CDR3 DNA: TGTGCCAGCAGCTTGGAGCAGCGGGGAGAGCAGTTCTTC
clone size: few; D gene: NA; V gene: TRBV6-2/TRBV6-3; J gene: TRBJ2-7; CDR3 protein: CASRESYEQYF; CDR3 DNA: TGTGCCAGCAGAGAATCCTACGAGCAGTACTTC
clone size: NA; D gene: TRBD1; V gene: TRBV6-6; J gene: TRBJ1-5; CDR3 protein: CASSAGTGVRQPQHF; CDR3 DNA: TGTGCCAGCAGTGCCGGGACAGGGGTCAGACAGCCCCAGCATTTT
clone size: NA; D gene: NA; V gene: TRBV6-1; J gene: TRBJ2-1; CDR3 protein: CASSPAQYRLEQFF; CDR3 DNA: TGTGCCAGCAGTCCAGCCCAATATAGGCTAGAGCAGTTCTTC
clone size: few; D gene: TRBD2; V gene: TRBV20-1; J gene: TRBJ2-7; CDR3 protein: CSASPLPGLAGGPYEQYF; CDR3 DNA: TGCAGTGCTAGTCCTTTACCGGGACTAGCGGGAGGGCCGTACGAGCAGTACTTC